This T cell receptor beta chain was identified in a study of CD8 T cells in ankylosing spondylitis. Study-level points and caveats: In ankylosing spondylitis blood, a motif of roughly 8 highly homologous TCR beta variants appeared characteristic.

This clonotype was seen repeatedly, ten times or more. Its antigen is unidentified. V dropped 5 bases and J dropped 0; count of bases not matched to a gene: 4. This CDR3 has 17 amino acids. The germline CDR1 and CDR2 sequences are SGHRS and YFSETQ. One entry per CDR3 protein results from TCRdb running MiXCR on the 5' RACE reads. The sample consists of 240,000 or so distinct CDR3 sequences, about 10% of them appearing once. The chain recombines TRBV5-1 with TRBJ2-1; TRBD2 aligns across 14 bases. The clonotype was recovered from a male donor with ankylosing spondylitis or in good health (not recorded which). The sample taken for sequencing was blood, either unsorted or a sorted T cell fraction (not recorded which). The CDR3 region has the DNA TGCGCCAGCAGGGGGACTAGCGGGGGAATCTCCTACAATGAGCAGTTCTTC. This gives the protein CASRGTSGGISYNEQFF.